What follows are 23 T cell receptor beta chains derived from one specimen sequenced in a study of shared clonotypes between healthy human individuals. The repertoire was sequenced with immunoSEQ multiplex PCR; TCRdb's copy has only in-frame clones and lacks some. The sample lists more than 900,000 clones; 75% to 85% were seen once. Material: memory CD4+ T cells from PBMCs. Noted subset: CD45RA-negative fraction. The receptors here all came from a man younger than 35 in good health. Some clones in this sample may be carry-over from other donors' samples.

This chain joins TRBV5-4 and TRBJ2-7; 8 nucleotides agree with TRBD2. This CDR3 contains 15 residues. Germline CDR1 is SGHNT and CDR2 is YYREEE (reference sequence). V dropped 2 bases and J dropped 5; count of bases not matched to a gene: 9. This CDR3 reads CASSFPSGGKDEQYF. CDR3 in DNA: TGTGCCAGCAGCTTCCCCAGCGGGGGTAAGGACGAGCAGTACTTC.

The J gene is TRBJ1-3, the V gene TRBV5-1; D is uncertain. The CDR3 totals 14 residues. Deletions cut 3 bases from V and 3 bases from J, with 10 bases between. Germline lookup yields CDR1 SGHRS and CDR2 YFSETQ. In DNA form, the CDR3 reads TGCGCCAGCAGCTCTTTAGGACTTGGAAACACCATATATTTT. Translation: CASSSLGLGNTIYF.

The V gene is TRBV6-5, the J gene TRBJ1-6; D not resolved. Trimming took 0 bases from V and 6 from J, leaving 0 bases between them. The CDR3 has 12 amino acids. Looked up from germline, CDR1 is MNHEY and CDR2 is SVGAGI. CDR3 sequence (DNA): TGTGCCAGCAGTTACTCTAATTCACCCCTCCACTTT. Translating gives CASSYSNSPLHF.

The CDR3 reads CASSLDIGTQYF. CDR3 bases: TGTGCCAGCAGCCTGGACATCGGTACGCAGTATTTT. The chain is built from TRBV9 and TRBJ2-3; tentative D call: TRBD1 (5 bases). Between the trimmed V and J ends, which lost 4 bases and 8 bases, there was a span of 11 bases. The CDR3 is made up of 12 amino acids. Germline V gene sequence: CDR1 SGDLS, CDR2 YYNGEE.

The rearrangement joins TRBV15 to TRBJ1-2, with 10 bases identical to TRBD1. Germline V gene data show CDR1 as LNHNV and CDR2 as YYDKDF (reference sequence). V lost 5 bases to trimming and J lost 8 bases; unmatched junction nucleotides: 14. The length of the CDR3 is 16 residues. CDR3 nucleotide sequence: TGTGCCACCAGCGGGATCCGGGACAGGGGCTTCGGCGGCTACACCTTC. This sequence encodes CATSGIRDRGFGGYTF.

The rearrangement joins TRBV5-1 to TRBJ2-2; D may be TRBD2 (6 bases). CDR1 SGHRS and CDR2 YFSETQ come from the germline V gene. The CDR3 totals 15 residues. Trimming removed 4 bases at V and 0 bases at J, with 10 bases between. CDR3 region: CASSSPGANTGELFF. In DNA, the CDR3 is TGCGCCAGCAGCAGTCCGGGGGCGAACACCGGGGAGCTGTTTTTT.

This clone was seen only once. This chain links TRBV5-6 with TRBJ1-1; D unresolved. Deletions cut 0 bases from V and 5 bases from J, with 14 bases between. This CDR3 region has 15 residues. The germline V gene has CDR1 SGHDT and CDR2 YYEEEE. The CDR3 coding sequence is TGTGCCAGCAGCTTGGCCAAGCGGGGAAGGACTGAAGCTTTCTTT. It translates to CASSLAKRGRTEAFF.

This chain joins TRBV7-8 and TRBJ1-5, with D perhaps matching TRBD1 (5 bases). From germline, CDR1 is SGHVS and CDR2 FQNEAQ. The CDR3 extends over 16 amino acids. V lost 5 bases and J 3 bases, leaving 17 bases between the germline ends. This chain's CDR3 is CASSQTRDGYNQPQHF. CDR3 in DNA: TGTGCCAGCAGCCAAACCCGGGACGGATACAATCAGCCCCAGCATTTT.

The V and J genes are TRBV28 and TRBJ2-1, with D perhaps TRBD1 (6 bases). CDR3 size: 17 residues. In germline, CDR1 is MDHEN, CDR2 SYDVKM. The V gene lost 7 bases and the J gene lost 10 bases, with 29 bases spanning the gap. Written as DNA, the CDR3 is TGTGCCAGCACCTCAAGTGGGGCAGGGGAACTGTTGAGGGAGCAGTTCTTC. Translation gives CASTSSGAGELLREQFF.

The genes are TRBV7-3 and TRBJ2-2; D possibly corresponds to TRBD2 (5 bases). This CDR3 comprises 18 residues. Between the trimmed V and J ends, which lost 5 bases and 6 bases, there was a span of 25 bases. Germline CDR1 and CDR2: SGHTA and FQGTGA. The CDR3 DNA follows: TGTGCCAGCAGCGGCCACCCGAGATTGGGCTACGGGGCCGGGGAGCTGTTTTTT. Translation gives CASSGHPRLGYGAGELFF.

This chain connects TRBV6-5 to TRBJ2-7, with a possible D match to TRBD2 (6 bases). This CDR3 contains 15 residues. Germline V gene sequence: CDR1 MNHEY, CDR2 SVGAGI. Trimming took 3 bases from V and 4 from J, leaving 16 bases between them. CDR3 DNA: TGTGCCAGCAGTTATCTCGGGACTTCAACTTACGAGCAGTACTTC. It encodes CASSYLGTSTYEQYF.

The chain joins TRBV15 to TRBJ2-3, with a possible D match to TRBD2 (5 bases). Trimming removed 1 base at V and 5 bases at J, with 13 bases between. The CDR3 loop spans 15 amino acids. Germline CDR1 and CDR2: LNHNV and YYDKDF (reference sequence). The CDR3 bases are TGTGCCACCAGCAGAGCGGCGGGTAGAGGAGATACGCAGTATTTT. Protein sequence: CATSRAAGRGDTQYF. Together with reference TRBV15 and TRBJ2-3, the CDR3 gives the full variable domain: DAMVIQNPRYQVTQFGKPVTLSCSQTLNHNVMYWYQQKSSQAPKLLFHYYDKDFNNEADTPDNFQSRRPNTSFCFLDIRSPGLGDTAMYLCATSRAAGRGDTQYFGPGTRLTVL.

This clone has only a few counts. The chain links TRBV27 to TRBJ2-5; 9 nucleotides align to TRBD1. With 6 bases clipped from V and 5 bases from J, the junction kept 7 bases outside the gene matches. Per germline, CDR1 MNHEY and CDR2 SMNVEV (reference sequence). This CDR3 contains 14 residues. CDR3 DNA: TGTGCCAGCAGCTCCGGGACAGGGTTGGAGACCCAGTACTTC. It is translated as CASSSGTGLETQYF.

The rearrangement joins TRBV2 to TRBJ1-1; TRBD1 might be the D (5 bases). Germline V lookup: CDR1 SNHLY, CDR2 FYNNEI. CDR3 length: 15 amino acids. V was clipped by 6 bases and J by 4 bases, with 18 bases between them. Here the CDR3 DNA reads TGTGCCAGCAGCTATCCCCTCGTGGGGGGCACTGAAGCTTTCTTT. Encoded protein: CASSYPLVGGTEAFF.

The V gene is TRBV7-2, the J gene TRBJ2-5; the match to TRBD2 covers 10 bases. The trim removed 5 bases at V and 1 base at J, leaving 4 bases unmatched. The CDR3 length is 15 residues. Germline V CDR1 and CDR2: SGHTA, FQGNSA. The CDR3 loop reads CASSQGTSAQETQYF. Written as DNA, the CDR3 is TGTGCCAGCAGCCAGGGGACTAGCGCCCAAGAGACCCAGTACTTC.

CDR3 loop: CSGRPGSSSYNEQFF. Written as DNA, the CDR3 is TGCAGCGGTCGTCCAGGATCAAGCTCCTACAATGAGCAGTTCTTC. This chain connects TRBV29-1 to TRBJ2-1; D remains ambiguous. Trimming shortened V by 7 bases and J by 0 bases, and 16 bases separated the two germline ends. The CDR3 has 15 amino acids. Looked up from germline, CDR1 is SQVTM and CDR2 is ANQGSEA.

The chain employs TRBV27 and TRBJ2-7; TRBD2 aligns across 13 bases. Trimming cost V 1 base and J 5 bases; bases outside gene matches: 8. CDR1 and CDR2 (germline): MNHEY, SMNVEV (reference sequence). This CDR3 has 17 residues. The CDR3, as DNA: TGTGCCAGCAGTTTATTAGGGACTAGCGGGGCGGCCCACGAGCAGTACTTC. It specifies CASSLLGTSGAAHEQYF.

J is TRBJ2-1 and V is TRBV5-1; no definite D call. V lost 0 bases and J 5 bases, leaving 6 bases between the germline ends. This CDR3 comprises 13 residues. The V gene's germline CDR1 is SGHRS and CDR2 YFSETQ. In DNA, the CDR3 is TGCGCCAGCAGCTTGGAGTCGGACAATGAGCAGTTCTTC. Protein: CASSLESDNEQFF.

The gene calls are TRBV7-2 and TRBJ2-7, with TRBD2 matching over 13 bases. Germline V gene sequence: CDR1 SGHTA, CDR2 FQGNSA. The CDR3 covers 17 residues. V trimming: 1 base; J trimming: 5 bases; junction bases outside the gene matches: 8. CDR3 coding DNA: TGTGCCAGCAGCTTAGGGACTAGCGGGAGAATAAGGGACGAGCAGTACTTC. Its protein product is CASSLGTSGRIRDEQYF.

V and J are TRBV2 and TRBJ2-1; TRBD1 is a possible D gene (5 bases). The V gene lost 6 bases and the J gene lost 0 bases, with 18 bases spanning the gap. Germline V lookup: CDR1 SNHLY, CDR2 FYNNEI. CDR3 size: 17 residues. The CDR3 DNA reads as TGTGCCAGCAGCCCCAGACAGACTCAAAGCTCCTACAATGAGCAGTTCTTC. Its protein product is CASSPRQTQSSYNEQFF.

This clone was found once. This chain links TRBV7-9 with TRBJ2-2; 9 bases map to TRBD2. Trimming removed 4 bases from V and 7 bases from J; junction bases left unmatched: 7. CDR3 length equals 15 residues. Germline CDR1 and CDR2: SEHNR and FQNEAQ (reference sequence). CDR3 nucleotides: TGTGCCAGCAGCTCACTAGCGGGTTTGATCGGGGAGCTGTTTTTT. It specifies CASSSLAGLIGELFF.

The chain joins TRBV6-6 to TRBJ2-1; 14 nucleotides line up with TRBD2. This CDR3 has 15 amino acids. V trimming: 5 bases; J trimming: 6 bases; junction bases outside the gene matches: 3. The germline V gene encodes CDR1 MNHNY and CDR2 SVGAGI (reference sequence). CDR3 DNA: TGTGCCAGCAGTCCGGGACTAGCGGGAGTCAATGAGCAGTTCTTC. It yields the protein CASSPGLAGVNEQFF.

The chain carries TRBV4-1 and TRBJ2-1; TRBD1 is a possible D gene (5 bases). Trimming took off 6 bases at V and 6 bases at J, with 12 bases between the two ends. Germline loops: CDR1 MGHRA, CDR2 YSYEKL. CDR3 length: 13 amino acids. In DNA, the CDR3 is TGCGCCAGCAGGAAAGACAGAACCAATGAGCAGTTCTTC. Its protein is CASRKDRTNEQFF.